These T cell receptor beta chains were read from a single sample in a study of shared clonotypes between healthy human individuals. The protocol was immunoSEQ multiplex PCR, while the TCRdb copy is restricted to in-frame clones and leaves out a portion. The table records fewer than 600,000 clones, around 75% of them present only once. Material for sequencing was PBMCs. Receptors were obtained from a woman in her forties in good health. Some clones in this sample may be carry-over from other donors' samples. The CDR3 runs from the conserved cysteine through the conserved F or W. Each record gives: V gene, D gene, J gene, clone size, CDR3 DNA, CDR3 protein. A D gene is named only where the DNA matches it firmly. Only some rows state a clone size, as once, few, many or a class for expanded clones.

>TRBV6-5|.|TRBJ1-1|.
TGTGCCAGCGGCTATGGATACACTGAAGCTTTCTTT
CASGYGYTEAFF
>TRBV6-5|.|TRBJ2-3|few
TGTGCCAGCAGTTACTCTGGGGCCACAGATACGCAGTATTTT
CASSYSGATDTQYF
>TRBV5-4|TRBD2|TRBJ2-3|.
TGTGCCAGCACGACTAGCGGGAGTCGGCCAGATACGCAGTATTTT
CASTTSGSRPDTQYF
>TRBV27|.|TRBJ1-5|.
TGTGCCAGCAGTTTAGGTCCTTTACGGGGGCGGCCCAATCAGCCCCAGCATTTT
CASSLGPLRGRPNQPQHF
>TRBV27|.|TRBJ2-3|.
TGTGCCAGCAGTTACCCGCTAGCAGATACGCAGTATTTT
CASSYPLADTQYF
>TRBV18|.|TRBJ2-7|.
TGTGCCAGCTCACCTCAATACGAGCAGTACTTC
CASSPQYEQYF
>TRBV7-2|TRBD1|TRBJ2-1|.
TGTGCCAGCAGCTTAGGACAGGGGACCTACAATGAGCAGTTCTTC
CASSLGQGTYNEQFF
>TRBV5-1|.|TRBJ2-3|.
TGCGCCAGCAGCTTGGGGGTGAGGACAACAAGAAGCACAGATACGCAGTATTTT
CASSLGVRTTRSTDTQYF
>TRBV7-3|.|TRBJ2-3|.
TGTGCCAGCAGCTTAATGGGAGTGGTAGATACGCAGTATTTT
CASSLMGVVDTQYF
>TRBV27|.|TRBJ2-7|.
TGTGCCAGCAGTTTATATCAGGAAACCGAGCAGTACTTC
CASSLYQETEQYF
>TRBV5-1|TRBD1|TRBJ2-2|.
TGCGCCAGCAGCCCGGGACAGGGGGCGCTTAACGGGGAGCTGTTTTTT
CASSPGQGALNGELFF
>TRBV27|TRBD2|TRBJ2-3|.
TGTGCCAGCAGAACTAGCGACCACACAGATACGCAGTATTTT
CASRTSDHTDTQYF
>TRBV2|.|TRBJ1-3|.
TGTGCCAGCACCCCAGGGGTAGGAAACACCATATATTTT
CASTPGVGNTIYF
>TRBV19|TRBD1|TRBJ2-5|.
TGTGCCAGTACACGACAGGGGAATCAAGAGACCCAGTACTTC
CASTRQGNQETQYF
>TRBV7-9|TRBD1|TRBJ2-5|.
TGTGCCAGCAGCAGAGGACAGGGGGAGACCCAGTACTTC
CASSRGQGETQYF
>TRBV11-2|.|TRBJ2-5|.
TGTGCCAGCAGCATCCGGACGGCAAACCAAGAGACCCAGTACTTC
CASSIRTANQETQYF
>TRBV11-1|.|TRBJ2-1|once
TGTGCCAGCAGCTTAGGACAGGCCAATGAGCAGTTCTTC
CASSLGQANEQFF
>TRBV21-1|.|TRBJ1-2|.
TGTGCCAGCAGAGAGCCTTACTCTCCTTGGGCCACTAACTATGGCTACACCTTC
CASREPYSPWATNYGYTF
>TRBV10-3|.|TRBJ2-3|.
TGTGCCATCAGCTCTCTAGCAGATACGCAGTATTTT
CAISSLADTQYF
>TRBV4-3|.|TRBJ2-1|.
TGCGCCAGCAGCCACCCGCTTGGGGAGCAGTTCTTC
CASSHPLGEQFF
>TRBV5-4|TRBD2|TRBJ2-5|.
TGTGCCAGCAGCCGGACTAGCGGGAGACGAGAGACCCAGTACTTC
CASSRTSGRRETQYF
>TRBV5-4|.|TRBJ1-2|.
TGTGCCAGCAGCCAATCTCCGGGACTTCGTTATGGCTACACCTTC
CASSQSPGLRYGYTF
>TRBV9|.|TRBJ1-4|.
TGTGCCAGCAGCGTCGCTCAGGGGTTTGGGGGTGAAAAACTGTTTTTT
CASSVAQGFGGEKLFF
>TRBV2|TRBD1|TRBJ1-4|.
TGTGCCAGCAGAGGACAGGGGGGGACTGAAAAACTGTTTTTT
CASRGQGGTEKLFF
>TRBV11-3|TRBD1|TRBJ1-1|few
TGTGCCAGCAGCTACGGGACAGGGATTGCTTTCTTT
CASSYGTGIAFF